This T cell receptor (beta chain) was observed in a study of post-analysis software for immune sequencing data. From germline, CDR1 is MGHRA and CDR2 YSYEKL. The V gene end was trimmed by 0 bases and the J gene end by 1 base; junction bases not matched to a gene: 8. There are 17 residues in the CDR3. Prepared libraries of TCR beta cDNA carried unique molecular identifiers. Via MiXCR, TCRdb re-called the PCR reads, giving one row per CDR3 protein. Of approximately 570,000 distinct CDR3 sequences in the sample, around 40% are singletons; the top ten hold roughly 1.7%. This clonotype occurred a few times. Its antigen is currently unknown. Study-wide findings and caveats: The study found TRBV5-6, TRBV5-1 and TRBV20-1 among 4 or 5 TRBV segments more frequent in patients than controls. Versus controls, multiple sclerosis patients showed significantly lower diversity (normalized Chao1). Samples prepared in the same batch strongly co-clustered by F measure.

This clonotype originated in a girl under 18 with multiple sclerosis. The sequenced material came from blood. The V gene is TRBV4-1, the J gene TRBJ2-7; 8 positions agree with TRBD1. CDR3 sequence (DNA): TGCGCCAGCAGCCAAGATAATACAGGGGGGTATTCCTACGAGCAGTACTTC. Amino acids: CASSQDNTGGYSYEQYF.